Described below is a single T cell receptor (beta chain) sequence and its context. Under the authors' procedure: Nucleated cell counts were estimated from reference gene primer amplification. Assay: immunoSEQ multiplex PCR; the TCRdb copy retains only in-frame clones and omits some. Clone size and V and J calls were adopted from that table, with D and trimming inferred from the DNA. Among 250,000 to 350,000 clones listed, 88% were seen once. CDR3 length: 15 residues. V was pared by 3 bases and J by 4 bases, with 15 bases between. Per germline, CDR1 MDHEN and CDR2 SYDVKM. The sample is drawn from a study of blood T cell repertoires in COVID-19. Seattle-derived patients entered the study during active infection and were followed longitudinally.

The V gene is TRBV28, the J gene TRBJ1-2; tentatively, D is TRBD1 (6 bases). This sequence originates from a woman in her 30s with COVID-19, enrolled during active disease. The sample consisted of peripheral blood. CDR3 nucleotide sequence: TGTGCCAGCAGTTTTTTCGGCAGGGGTCGCTATGGCTACACCTTC. It yields the protein CASSFFGRGRYGYTF.